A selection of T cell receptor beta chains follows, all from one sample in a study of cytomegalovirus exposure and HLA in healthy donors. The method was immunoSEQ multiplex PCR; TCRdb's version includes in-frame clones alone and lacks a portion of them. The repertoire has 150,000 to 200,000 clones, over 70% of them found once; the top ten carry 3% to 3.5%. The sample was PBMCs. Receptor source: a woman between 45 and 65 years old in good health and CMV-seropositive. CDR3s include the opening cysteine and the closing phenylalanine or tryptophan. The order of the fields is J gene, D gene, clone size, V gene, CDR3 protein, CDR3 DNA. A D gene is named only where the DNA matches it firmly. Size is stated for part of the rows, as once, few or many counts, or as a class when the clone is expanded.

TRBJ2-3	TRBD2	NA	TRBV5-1	CASSWTSSDTQYF	TGCGCCAGCAGCTGGACTAGCTCAGATACGCAGTATTTT
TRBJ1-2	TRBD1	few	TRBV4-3	CASSPGQGAYYGYTF	TGCGCCAGCAGCCCCGGACAGGGGGCTTACTATGGCTACACCTTC
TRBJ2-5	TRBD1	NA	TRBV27	CASSLETGKETQYF	TGTGCCAGCAGTTTAGAGACAGGGAAAGAGACCCAGTACTTC
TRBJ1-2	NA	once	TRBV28	CASSLLVGIGAGYTF	TGTGCCAGCAGTTTATTGGTCGGGATCGGTGCTGGCTACACCTTC
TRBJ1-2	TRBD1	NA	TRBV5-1	CASSPRTGGYGYTF	TGCGCCAGCAGCCCACGGACAGGCGGCTATGGCTACACCTTC
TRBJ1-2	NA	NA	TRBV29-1	CSVEVADHYGYTF	TGCAGCGTTGAAGTGGCAGATCACTATGGCTACACCTTC
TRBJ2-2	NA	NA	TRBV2	CASIMTENTGELFF	TGTGCCAGCATTATGACAGAAAACACCGGGGAGCTGTTTTTT
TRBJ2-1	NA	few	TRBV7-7	CASSRPGVDEQFF	TGTGCTAGCAGCCGACCCGGAGTGGATGAGCAGTTCTTC
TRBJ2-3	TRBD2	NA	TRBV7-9	CASSLANGGNTDTQYF	TGTGCCAGCAGCTTAGCGAACGGGGGGAACACAGATACGCAGTATTTT
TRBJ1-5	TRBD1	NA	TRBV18	CASSPDRGRWQPQHF	TGTGCCAGCTCACCGGACAGGGGGCGATGGCAGCCCCAGCATTTT
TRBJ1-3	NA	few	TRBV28	CASSFLGGSGNTIYF	TGTGCCAGCAGTTTTTTAGGGGGATCTGGAAACACCATATATTTT
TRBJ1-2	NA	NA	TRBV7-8	CASSLTRVNYGYTF	TGTGCCAGCAGCCTTACCAGGGTTAACTATGGCTACACCTTC
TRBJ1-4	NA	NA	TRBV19	CASRDIPNEKLFF	TGTGCCAGTCGGGACATCCCTAATGAAAAACTGTTTTTT
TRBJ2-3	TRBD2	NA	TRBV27	CATSTLAGLWVDTQYF	TGTGCCACCAGCACCCTAGCGGGGCTATGGGTGGATACGCAGTATTTT
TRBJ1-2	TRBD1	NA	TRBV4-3	CASSQRQGNYGYTF	TGCGCCAGCAGCCAGAGACAGGGCAACTATGGCTACACCTTC
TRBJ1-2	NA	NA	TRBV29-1	CSVAQQDYGYTF	TGCAGCGTAGCACAGCAGGACTATGGCTACACCTTC
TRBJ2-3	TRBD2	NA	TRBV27	CASSPWGGADTQYF	TGTGCCAGCAGTCCCTGGGGGGGGGCAGATACGCAGTATTTT
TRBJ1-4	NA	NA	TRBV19	CASTKIQGGAEKLFF	TGTGCCAGTACCAAGATACAGGGTGGCGCTGAAAAACTGTTTTTT
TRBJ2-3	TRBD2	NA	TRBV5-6	CASSPIAGGPPDTQYF	TGTGCCAGCAGCCCCATAGCGGGAGGGCCCCCCGATACGCAGTATTTT
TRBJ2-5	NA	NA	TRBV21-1	CARKDRGGETQYF	TGTGCCAGGAAGGACAGGGGTGGAGAGACCCAGTACTTC
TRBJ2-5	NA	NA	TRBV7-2	CASSPDRKETQYF	TGTGCCAGCAGCCCGGACAGAAAAGAGACCCAGTACTTC
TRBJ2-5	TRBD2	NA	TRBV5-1	CASSLAGSGDETQYF	TGCGCCAGCAGCTTGGCCGGGAGCGGGGACGAGACCCAGTACTTC
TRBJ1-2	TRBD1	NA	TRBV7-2	CASSYRDRDPNYGYTF	TGTGCCAGCAGCTACCGGGACAGGGATCCTAACTATGGCTACACCTTC
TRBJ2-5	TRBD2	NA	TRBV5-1	CASSLAFLAGGETQYF	TGCGCCAGCAGCTTGGCCTTTCTAGCGGGGGGAGAGACCCAGTACTTC
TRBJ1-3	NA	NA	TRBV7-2	CASSWDSGGNTIYF	TGTGCCAGCAGTTGGGACTCCGGTGGAAACACCATATATTTT
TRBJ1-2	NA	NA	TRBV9	CASSPAGGGTGYTF	TGTGCCAGCAGCCCGGCCGGGGGAGGGACGGGCTACACCTTC
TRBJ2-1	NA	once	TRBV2	CASSEALYNEQFF	TGTGCCAGCAGTGAAGCTCTGTACAATGAGCAGTTCTTC
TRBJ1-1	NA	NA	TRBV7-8	CASSLYGRGGTEAFF	TGTGCCAGCAGCTTATATGGGAGAGGGGGAACTGAAGCTTTCTTT
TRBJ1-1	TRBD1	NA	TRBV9	CASSLTGGLNTEAFF	TGTGCCAGCAGCCTCACAGGGGGCTTGAACACTGAAGCTTTCTTT
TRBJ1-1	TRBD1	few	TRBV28	CASSPVRGQGWDTEAFF	TGTGCCAGCAGTCCCGTAAGAGGACAGGGATGGGACACTGAAGCTTTCTTT
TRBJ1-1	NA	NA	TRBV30	CAWSGGGLRGWETEAFF	TGTGCCTGGAGCGGCGGCGGCCTCAGGGGCTGGGAGACTGAAGCTTTCTTT
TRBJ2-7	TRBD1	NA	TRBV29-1	CSVVSRGSSPSYEQYF	TGCAGCGTTGTATCCAGGGGGAGTTCCCCGTCCTACGAGCAGTACTTC
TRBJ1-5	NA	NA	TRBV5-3	CARSSRQAPSNQPQHF	TGTGCCAGAAGCTCCAGACAGGCGCCCAGCAATCAGCCCCAGCATTTT
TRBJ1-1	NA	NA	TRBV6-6	CASILATEAFF	TGTGCCAGCATCTTAGCCACTGAAGCTTTCTTT
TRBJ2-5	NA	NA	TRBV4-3	CASSQEAFLGTQYF	TGCGCCAGCAGCCAAGAGGCCTTTCTAGGGACCCAGTACTTC
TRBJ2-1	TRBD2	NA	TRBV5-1	CASSLVAGTYNEQFF	TGCGCCAGCAGCTTGGTAGCGGGGACCTACAATGAGCAGTTCTTC
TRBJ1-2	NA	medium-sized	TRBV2	CASSGPGPNYGYTF	TGTGCCAGCAGTGGGCCAGGGCCTAACTATGGCTACACCTTC
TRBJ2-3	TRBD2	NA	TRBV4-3	CASSQDIRTSKYF	TGCGCCAGCAGCCAAGATATCCGGACTAGCAAGTATTTT
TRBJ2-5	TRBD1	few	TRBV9	CASNLGTGGLLETQYF	TGTGCCAGCAATCTGGGGACAGGGGGCCTTTTAGAGACCCAGTACTTC
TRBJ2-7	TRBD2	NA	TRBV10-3	CAISERHWGGGASSYEQYF	TGTGCCATCAGTGAACGTCACTGGGGCGGGGGAGCGAGCTCCTACGAGCAGTACTTC
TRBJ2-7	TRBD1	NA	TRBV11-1	CASTEPGTGAYEQYF	TGTGCCAGCACCGAACCCGGGACAGGGGCCTACGAGCAGTACTTC
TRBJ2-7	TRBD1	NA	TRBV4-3	CASSLLDRGVNEQYF	TGCGCCAGCAGCCTATTAGACAGGGGCGTCAACGAGCAGTACTTC
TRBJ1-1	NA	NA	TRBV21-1	CASSNGALHRGLNTEAFF	TGTGCCAGCAGCAATGGCGCCCTTCACAGGGGGCTGAACACTGAAGCTTTCTTT
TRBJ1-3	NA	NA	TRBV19	CASSPRQGLISGNTIYF	TGTGCCAGTAGTCCCCGCCAGGGCCTAATCTCTGGAAACACCATATATTTT